Listed here are 6 T cell receptor beta chains from one sample, sequenced in a study of control samples from healthy donors and cancer patients. Using immunoSEQ multiplex PCR, the repertoire was profiled, and TCRdb retains in-frame clones only, with some absent. The sample has 65,000 to 85,000 clones, around 86% seen once; the top ten hold about 9.9%. The material sequenced was PBMCs. The receptors were sampled from a woman in her forties or fifties with colorectal cancer.

The genes are TRBV6-5 and TRBJ2-7; D perhaps matches TRBD2 (5 bases). The CDR3 consists of 11 residues. The germline gives CDR1 MNHEY, CDR2 SVGAGI. Trimming removed 6 bases from V and 5 bases from J, with 8 bases in between. The CDR3 loop is CASRLADEQYV. In nucleotides, the CDR3 is TGTGCCAGCAGGCTAGCTGACGAGCAGTACGTC.

This clone has just a few counts. V gene TRBV4-3 combines with J gene TRBJ1-3; D not resolved. The CDR3 loop spans 14 amino acids. V was clipped by 1 base and J by 4 bases, with 8 bases between them. CDR1 is LGHNA, CDR2 YSLEER, per germline. The CDR3 loop reads CASSQASRGNTIYF. The CDR3 region has the DNA TGCGCCAGCAGCCAAGCCAGTAGAGGAAACACCATATATTTT.

The V call is TRBV5-1, the J call TRBJ2-5; 10 nucleotides align to TRBD1. Germline V gene sequence: CDR1 SGHRS, CDR2 YFSETQ. The CDR3 runs to 13 residues. The J segment lost 5 bases and the V segment lost 4 bases, leaving 2 bases of the junction unmatched. This chain's CDR3 is CASSPDRGETQYF. CDR3 DNA sequence: TGCGCCAGCAGCCCGGACAGGGGGGAGACCCAGTACTTC.

V usage is TRBV19 and J usage is TRBJ2-6, with a tentative D call TRBD1 (5 bases). The ends were cut back, 5 bases at V and 0 bases at J, with 14 bases in the middle. Germline CDR1 is LNHDA and CDR2 is SQIVND (reference sequence). The CDR3 sequence is 17 residues long. The CDR3 DNA is TGTGCCAGTAGTGCACGGCACAGGAGCTCTGGGGCCAACGTCCTGACTTTC. Its translation is CASSARHRSSGANVLTF.

This chain connects TRBV7-3 to TRBJ2-2; 7 nucleotides align to TRBD1. The CDR3 sequence is 14 residues long. Germline values: CDR1 SGHTA, CDR2 FQGTGA. Losses at the gene ends were 6 bases for V and 2 bases for J; bases not matched to a gene: 3. The CDR3 spells CASRGGINTGELFF. In DNA form, the CDR3 reads TGTGCCAGCAGAGGGGGCATCAACACCGGGGAGCTGTTTTTT. Supplemented by reference TRBV7-3 and TRBJ2-2, the full variable domain reads GAGVSQTPSNKVTEKGKYVELRCDPISGHTALYWYRQSLGQGPEFLIYFQGTGAADDSGLPNDRFFAVRPEGSVSTLKIQRTERGDSAVYLCASRGGINTGELFFGEGSRLTVL.

This chain joins TRBV6-2 or TRBV6-3 and TRBJ2-5; D may be TRBD2 (6 bases). Germline loops: CDR1 MNHEY, CDR2 SVGEGT. The CDR3 extends over 16 amino acids. V lost 2 bases, J lost 5 bases, and 18 bases lay in between. CDR3 sequence: CASSYGGIPSRETQYF. The CDR3 DNA sequence: TGTGCCAGCAGTTACGGGGGGATACCGTCACGGGAGACCCAGTACTTC.